This is a list of T cell receptor beta chains from one sample in a study of T cells in Graves' hyperthyroidism and ophthalmopathy. Each CDR3 protein gets one entry after TCRdb re-called the multiplex PCR reads with MiXCR. Here the sample spans approximately 400,000 distinct CDR3 sequences, about 14% being singletons. The sample consisted of blood. The receptors here all came from a man aged 50-60 years with Graves' ophthalmopathy. Each CDR3 is given with its conserved first and last residue. A D gene is named only where the DNA matches it firmly. Clone size is stated in some rows and not others, as once, few, many or a class when expanded.

j_call v_call cdr3_length clone_size d_call cdr3_aa cdr3_nt
TRBJ2-4 TRBV15 17 few . CATSRAFGRGGGNIQYF TGTGCCACCAGCAGAGCTTTCGGCAGGGGAGGGGGAAACATTCAGTACTTC
TRBJ2-7 TRBV7-3 13 . . CASSLAAAAEQYF TGTGCCAGCAGCTTAGCTGCAGCAGCTGAGCAGTACTTC
TRBJ2-1 TRBV7-3 17 many TRBD1 CASSPIVTGVQRDEQFF TGTGCCAGCAGCCCCATTGTGACAGGGGTTCAAAGGGATGAGCAGTTCTTC
TRBJ2-2 TRBV5-1 14 many . CASSRDPIPGELFF TGCGCCAGCAGCCGGGACCCAATTCCCGGGGAGCTGTTTTTT
TRBJ2-3 TRBV3-1 13 many . CASSQYYEDTQYF TGTGCCAGCAGCCAATATTATGAAGATACGCAGTATTTT
TRBJ1-4 TRBV2 10 many . CASEQGKLFF TGTGCCAGCGAGCAAGGGAAACTGTTTTTT
TRBJ2-5 TRBV13 16 many TRBD2 CASSETSGRRGETQYF TGTGCCAGCAGCGAGACTAGCGGGAGAAGAGGGGAGACCCAGTACTTC
TRBJ2-7 TRBV15 14 . TRBD2 CATSRTSGRYKQYF TGTGCCACCAGTCGGACTAGCGGGAGGTACAAGCAGTACTTC
TRBJ1-5 TRBV15 12 few . CATSEGDQPQHF TGTGCCACCAGCGAAGGGGATCAGCCCCAGCATTTT
TRBJ2-2 TRBV5-1 14 many TRBD1 CASSQQGPSGELFF TGCGCCAGCAGCCAACAGGGGCCAAGCGGGGAGCTGTTTTTT
TRBJ1-2 TRBV28 13 . . CASSMQGNYGYTF TGTGCCAGCAGCATGCAGGGGAACTATGGCTACACCTTC
TRBJ1-1 TRBV7-3 13 . TRBD1 CASSPDRVTEAFF TGTGCCAGCAGCCCCGACAGGGTCACTGAAGCTTTCTTT
TRBJ2-7 TRBV20-1 14 many TRBD2 CSATLAGLSYEQYF TGCAGTGCCACCTTAGCGGGCCTCTCCTACGAGCAGTACTTC
TRBJ2-1 TRBV29-1 13 many TRBD2 CSAVLAGGPEQFF TGCAGCGCGGTACTAGCGGGAGGGCCCGAGCAGTTCTTC
TRBJ1-5 TRBV5-1 15 many . CASSQDSNSNQPQHF TGCGCCAGCAGCCAAGACAGCAATAGCAATCAGCCCCAGCATTTT
TRBJ1-1 TRBV6-1 15 many . CASSGPTTGWSEAFF TGTGCCAGCAGTGGACCTACGACAGGTTGGTCTGAAGCTTTCTTT
TRBJ2-7 TRBV19 13 . . CASSIVGSYEQYF TGTGCCAGTAGTATTGTCGGGAGTTACGAGCAGTACTTC
TRBJ2-2 TRBV9 17 . TRBD2 CASSVVLAGDPTGELFF TGTGCCAGCAGCGTAGTACTAGCGGGAGACCCCACCGGGGAGCTGTTTTTT
TRBJ2-2 TRBV18 15 many . CASSPVTAHTGELFF TGTGCCAGCTCACCAGTGACAGCCCACACCGGGGAGCTGTTTTTT
TRBJ2-7 TRBV9 17 many TRBD1 CASSVVPGGTGLSEQYF TGTGCCAGCAGCGTAGTCCCTGGAGGGACAGGGTTAAGCGAGCAGTACTTC
TRBJ1-2 TRBV19 13 few . CASRGNRQYGYTF TGTGCCAGTAGGGGCAACCGACAGTATGGCTACACCTTC